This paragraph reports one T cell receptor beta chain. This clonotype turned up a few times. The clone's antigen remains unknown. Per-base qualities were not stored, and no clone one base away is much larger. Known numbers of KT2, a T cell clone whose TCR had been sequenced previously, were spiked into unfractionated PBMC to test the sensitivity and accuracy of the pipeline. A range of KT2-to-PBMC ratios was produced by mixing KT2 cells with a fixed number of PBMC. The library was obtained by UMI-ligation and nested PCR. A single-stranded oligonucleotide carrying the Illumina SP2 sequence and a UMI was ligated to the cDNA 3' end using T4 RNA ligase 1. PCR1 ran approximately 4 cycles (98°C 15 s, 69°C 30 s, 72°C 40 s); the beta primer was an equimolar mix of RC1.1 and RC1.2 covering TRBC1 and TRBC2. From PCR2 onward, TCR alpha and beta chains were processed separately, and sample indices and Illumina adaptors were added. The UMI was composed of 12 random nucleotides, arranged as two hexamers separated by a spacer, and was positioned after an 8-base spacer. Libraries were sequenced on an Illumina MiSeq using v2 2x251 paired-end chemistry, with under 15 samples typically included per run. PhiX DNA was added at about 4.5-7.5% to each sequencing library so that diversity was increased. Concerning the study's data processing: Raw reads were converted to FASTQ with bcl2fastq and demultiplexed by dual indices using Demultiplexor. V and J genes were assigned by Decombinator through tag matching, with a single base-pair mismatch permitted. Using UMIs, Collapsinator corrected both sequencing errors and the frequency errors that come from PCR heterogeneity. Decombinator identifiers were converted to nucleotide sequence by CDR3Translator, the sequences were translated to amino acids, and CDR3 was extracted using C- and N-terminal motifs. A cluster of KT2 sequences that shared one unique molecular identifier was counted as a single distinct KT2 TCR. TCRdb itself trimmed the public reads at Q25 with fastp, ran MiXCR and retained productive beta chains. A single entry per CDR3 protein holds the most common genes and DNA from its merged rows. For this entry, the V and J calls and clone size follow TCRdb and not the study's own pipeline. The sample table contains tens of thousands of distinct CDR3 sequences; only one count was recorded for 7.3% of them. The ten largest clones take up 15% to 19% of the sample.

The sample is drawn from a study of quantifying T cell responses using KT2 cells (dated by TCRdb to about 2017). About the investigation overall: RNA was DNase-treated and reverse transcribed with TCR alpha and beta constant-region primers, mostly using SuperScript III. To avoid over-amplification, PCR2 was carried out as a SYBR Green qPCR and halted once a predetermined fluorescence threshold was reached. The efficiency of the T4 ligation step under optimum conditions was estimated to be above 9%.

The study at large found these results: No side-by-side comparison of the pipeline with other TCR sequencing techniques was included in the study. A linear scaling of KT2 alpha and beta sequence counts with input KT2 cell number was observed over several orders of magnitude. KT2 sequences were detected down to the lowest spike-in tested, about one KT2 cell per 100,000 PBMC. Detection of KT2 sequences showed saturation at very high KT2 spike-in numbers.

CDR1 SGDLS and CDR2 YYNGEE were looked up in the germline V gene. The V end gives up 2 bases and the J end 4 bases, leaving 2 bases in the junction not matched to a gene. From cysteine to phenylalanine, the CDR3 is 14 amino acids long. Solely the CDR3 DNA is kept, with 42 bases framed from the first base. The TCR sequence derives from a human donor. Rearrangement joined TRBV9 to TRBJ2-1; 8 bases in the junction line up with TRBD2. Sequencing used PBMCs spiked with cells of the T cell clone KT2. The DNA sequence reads TGTGCCAGCAGCGTCAGCGGGGGATACAATGAGCAGTTCTTC. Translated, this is CASSVSGGYNEQFF.